The T cell receptor (beta chain) under discussion was sequenced for a study of Tregs in tolerant kidney transplant recipients. Points from the study as a whole: Findings come from small patient numbers and require larger validation. No direct test of biological reproducibility was done here. Tolerant patients' donor-specific Tregs expanded beyond overall Tregs, suggesting antigen-driven growth.

Repertoires were generated with immunoSEQ multiplex PCR, while TCRdb's copy carries only in-frame clones and drops some. The data hold some 80,000 clones, with under 98% observed a single time. The V and J ends lost 2 bases and 3 bases, in that order; junction bases with no gene match: 2. The germline V gene encodes CDR1 MNHEY and CDR2 SVGAGI. This CDR3 contains 15 residues. A remark on this clone: Its target is unknown.

This receptor was taken from a human donor who received a combined kidney and bone marrow transplant. The chain joins TRBV6-5 to TRBJ1-1; 11 nucleotides agree with TRBD1. The sequencing used CD4+ T cells from blood, collected before the transplant. The CDR3 region has the DNA TGTGCCAGCAGTTACGCGGGACAGGGGGACACTGAAGCTTTCTTT. This encodes CASSYAGQGDTEAFF.